A selection of T cell receptor beta chains follows, all from one sample in a study of CD8 T cells in ankylosing spondylitis. TCRdb reprocessed the 5' RACE reads with MiXCR, giving one entry per CDR3 protein. This sample has roughly 170,000 distinct CDR3 sequences; just over 9.5% occur once, and the top ten carry roughly 16%. Specimen: blood, either unsorted or a sorted T cell fraction (not recorded which). The receptors here all came from a female donor with ankylosing spondylitis or in good health (not recorded which). Both conserved end residues are trimmed from each CDR3.

v_call	j_call	cdr3_aa
TRBV4-3	TRBJ2-1	ASSQDLGTGIINEQF
TRBV6-2/TRBV6-3	TRBJ2-2	ASSTFKVARVTGELF
TRBV2	TRBJ2-5	ASFGGSQY
TRBV28	TRBJ2-7	ASSLLGTTTYEQY
TRBV14	TRBJ2-6	ASSQEWGRRSGANVLT
TRBV27	TRBJ2-5	ASSSPPQETQY
TRBV7-8	TRBJ2-2	ASSTPGLITGELF
TRBV24-1	TRBJ2-6	ATSDQRAPSGANVLT
TRBV12-3/TRBV12-4	TRBJ2-5	ASSASRFETQY
TRBV15	TRBJ2-5	ATSREGVQETQY
TRBV7-9	TRBJ2-1	ASSTSSGDEQF
TRBV28	TRBJ2-2	ASIPGETPTGELF
TRBV2	TRBJ2-7	ASSELSGTSYEQY
TRBV5-1	TRBJ2-7	ASSLPGVISYEQY
TRBV10-3	TRBJ2-7	AISGWPFTEQY
TRBV27	TRBJ2-7	ASWGGVEQY
TRBV7-9	TRBJ1-4	ASYRGQYFATNEKLF
TRBV9	TRBJ2-1	ASGAESSYNEQF
TRBV11-3	TRBJ2-1	ASSLDGYEQF
TRBV2	TRBJ2-4	ASSDRSVEGVDLAKNIQY
TRBV24-1	TRBJ2-2	ATSDGPGGELF
TRBV4-3	TRBJ1-2	ASSTGRGTGVDGYT
TRBV6-1	TRBJ2-7	AAASAGTTYEQY
TRBV27	TRBJ1-1	ASSLLPLNTEAF
TRBV15	TRBJ2-7	ATSRDRGAYEQY
TRBV10-3	TRBJ1-1	ATWTGGNTEAF
TRBV27	TRBJ2-1	ASRFIAGGPGEQF
TRBV6-2/TRBV6-3	TRBJ2-1	ASTPTSGSWSSYNEQF
TRBV11-2	TRBJ2-7	ASSFGTLYEQY
TRBV5-6	TRBJ1-5	ASSLEGAGDQPQH
TRBV7-9	TRBJ2-1	ASSSPGTGSGNEQF
TRBV4-3	TRBJ2-1	ASSQDQPGGMDEQF
TRBV27	TRBJ1-6	ASSLGSDSPLH
TRBV5-1	TRBJ2-7	ASSPSGSKYEQY
TRBV27	TRBJ1-1	ASSLSSTANTEAF
TRBV4-3	TRBJ2-3	ASSRDLGVSTDTQY
TRBV7-8	TRBJ2-5	ASSLRVAPNQETQY
TRBV6-2/TRBV6-3	TRBJ2-7	ASKGIYEQY
TRBV10-2	TRBJ2-5	ASSDRYQETQY
TRBV11-2	TRBJ1-1	AGRPLGAPNTEAF
TRBV20-1	TRBJ1-2	SARPPNYGYT
TRBV12-3/TRBV12-4	TRBJ2-7	ASSPHPSYEQY
TRBV4-3	TRBJ1-2	ASSQDRVNGGYGYT
TRBV27	TRBJ1-6	ASSFRGEDSPLH